The rows below give T cell receptor beta chains drawn from one sample of a study of cytomegalovirus exposure and HLA in healthy donors. TCRdb's copy holds only in-frame clones and misses some; the assay was immunoSEQ multiplex PCR. The table includes 160,000 or so clones, roughly two thirds detected once. Sequenced input: PBMCs. The receptors derive from a woman in her 30s in good health and CMV-seronegative. The conserved cysteine and the conserved F or W are not part of the CDR3 here.

V	CDR3
TRBV7-9	ASSLEANQPQH
TRBV20-1	SARGAYEQF
TRBV9	ASSVTGDTQY
TRBV7-2	ASSLGTGGGNTIY
TRBV10-3	AISGQGIQTQY
TRBV18	ASTSRGGVNNEQF
TRBV5-6	ASKRTGGNQPQH
TRBV6-6	ASSYVEETNQPQH
TRBV28	ASRPGSNQPQH
TRBV4-1	ASSQGTAGEETQY
TRBV7-9	ASSLGQGLAYEQY
TRBV19	ASSASGGRETQY
TRBV11-1	ASSLASQGYGTGANVLT
TRBV11-2	ASSSRLAGDYEQY
TRBV25-1	ASSGPGQPNEQF
TRBV29-1	SVAREGQTDTQY
TRBV7-9	ASSLGGQNSYNEQF
TRBV5-4	ASSSPAGETQY
TRBV27	ASSLMEGAYNEQF
TRBV4-3	ASSPYTYRVLNTGELF
TRBV6-5	ASTISGTDTQY
TRBV4-3	ASSQEWGREYEQY
TRBV30	AWSDVVEAF
TRBV27	ASRPGTALPYEQY
TRBV7-6	ASSLGVDREGGYT
TRBV30	AWSGSWGDTEAF
TRBV9	ASSRQGAEQF
TRBV7-3	ASSKEAGEIGELF
TRBV27	ASSYQSYPPETQY
TRBV5-1	ASSLTPDPGEQY
TRBV5-1	ASSVEGVQPQH
TRBV4-2	ASSQDIREGLEEQY
TRBV5-5	ASSNRQGTEDYGYT
TRBV5-5	ASSLGQIYGYT
TRBV5-4	ASSLGTPGLAVETQY
TRBV9	ASSVVGQGVLDTQY
TRBV29-1	SIRDSQETQY
TRBV7-9	ASSLVAGGANEQF
TRBV5-1	ASSLAEGVPYNEQF
TRBV5-1	ASSPQLDEQY
TRBV29-1	SVSGGDEETQY
TRBV12-5	ASALGGQAYGYT
TRBV5-1	ASSYNDRNYGYT
TRBV6-5	ASSYQDTYGYT
TRBV5-1	ASSPTRGGVKETQY
TRBV29-1	SVVGGYTEAF
TRBV29-1	SVEDRGFEAF
TRBV27	ASRWRGGETQY
TRBV27	ASSPGQGAPEAF
TRBV5-4	ASSLDGFTEAF
TRBV5-1	ASSPWTGGSHEQY
TRBV14	ASSQGPGTSRNEQF
TRBV6-1	ASTGEETQY
TRBV7-2	ASRGQGNSPLH
TRBV28	ASSPAASGVSYNEQF
TRBV2	ASSAGGYSSTDTQY
TRBV7-2	ASSTRTGDGYT
TRBV30	AWSALNVLT